This T cell receptor (beta chain) was recovered during a study of response to subunit inactivated influenza vaccine. From the RT-PCR reads, TCRdb called clonotypes with MiXCR, one entry per CDR3 protein. Of roughly 710,000 distinct CDR3 sequences listed, around 15% are singletons. Notes on the study in general: Seasonal influenza vaccination, on each occasion, was suggested by the authors to recruit few new T cells.

Trimming shortened V by 10 bases and J by 0 bases, and 16 bases separated the two germline ends. This CDR3 is 14 amino acids long. Germline lookup yields CDR1 MNHNS and CDR2 SASEGT. With regard to this clonotype: Its antigen is currently unknown.

V gene TRBV6-1 combines with J gene TRBJ2-7, with a possible D match to TRBD1 (6 bases). The sample in question was PBMCs from blood, obtained 14 to 15 days before vaccination. The clonotype was recovered from a man in his forties or fifties who received an inactivated influenza vaccine. This CDR3 reads CATGPRGSSYEQYF. CDR3 coding DNA: TGTGCCACCGGACCCAGGGGCAGCTCCTACGAGCAGTACTTC.